These T cell receptor beta chains were read from a single sample in a study of identical twins. Using its own MiXCR run on the 5' RACE reads, TCRdb lists one record per CDR3 protein. The table shows 460,000 or so distinct CDR3 sequences, with approximately 15% occurring only once. The sample was also linked to a second study, of yellow fever vaccine responses in identical twins.

What was sequenced was CD4+ T cells sorted from blood. The receptors were gathered from a woman under 30 in good health. The CDR3 runs from the conserved cysteine through the conserved F or W. D genes are given only for firm matches. Some rows have no size entry. The others give once, few or many, or a class for an expanded clone.

>few|TRBV7-2|TRBJ2-1|TRBD1|14
CASSRDRIKGEQFF
TGTGCCAGCAGCAGGGACAGGATAAAAGGGGAGCAGTTCTTC
>NA|TRBV12-3/TRBV12-4|TRBJ2-3|TRBD1|17
CASRQNRGRGGDDTQYF
TGTGCCAGCAGACAGAACAGGGGGCGGGGTGGCGACGATACGCAGTATTTT
>few|TRBV9|TRBJ1-1|TRBD1|14
CASSVLTGDTEAFF
TGTGCCAGCAGCGTTTTAACAGGGGACACTGAAGCTTTCTTT
>few|TRBV12-3/TRBV12-4|TRBJ2-5|NA|13
CASSSGLKETQYF
TGTGCCAGCAGCTCGGGACTGAAAGAGACCCAGTACTTC
>few|TRBV12-3/TRBV12-4|TRBJ2-6|NA|15
CASSFEPPGANVLTF
TGTGCCAGCAGCTTTGAGCCGCCTGGGGCCAACGTCCTGACTTTC
>NA|TRBV7-2|TRBJ2-1|TRBD1|16
CASSPSTGTGDNEQFF
TGTGCCAGCAGCCCATCGACGGGGACAGGGGACAATGAGCAGTTCTTC
>NA|TRBV5-1|TRBJ2-1|TRBD2|17
CASSFRTSGAAGNEQFF
TGCGCCAGCAGCTTCCGGACTAGCGGGGCGGCAGGGAATGAGCAGTTCTTC
>many|TRBV7-2|TRBJ2-1|TRBD1|16
CASRDPLDRGSNEQFF
TGTGCCAGCAGAGATCCTCTGGACAGGGGATCCAATGAGCAGTTCTTC
>NA|TRBV10-3|TRBJ1-5|NA|13
CAMTENIGQPQHF
TGTGCCATGACGGAAAACATCGGTCAGCCCCAGCATTTT
>NA|TRBV5-1|TRBJ2-7|NA|11
CASTETREQYF
TGCGCCAGCACGGAGACACGCGAGCAGTACTTC
>few|TRBV30|TRBJ1-1|NA|14
CAWSVRGGNTEAFF
TGTGCCTGGAGTGTTCGAGGGGGGAACACTGAAGCTTTCTTT
>NA|TRBV12-3/TRBV12-4|TRBJ2-5|TRBD2|16
CASSFWTSGNQETQYF
TGTGCCAGCAGTTTTTGGACTAGCGGAAACCAAGAGACCCAGTACTTC
>many|TRBV4-1|TRBJ2-3|TRBD2|16
CASSQASGSSTDTQYF
TGCGCCAGCAGCCAAGCGAGCGGGAGTTCCACAGATACGCAGTATTTT
>few|TRBV12-5|TRBJ2-1|TRBD2|14
CASGFTAGGNEQFF
TGTGCTAGTGGTTTTACCGCGGGAGGCAATGAGCAGTTCTTC
>NA|TRBV28|TRBJ2-5|TRBD2|14
CASRGTSGIETQYF
TGTGCCAGCAGGGGGACTAGCGGGATAGAGACCCAGTACTTC
>NA|TRBV6-4|TRBJ2-3|NA|16
CASSSGQLLSTDTQYF
TGTGCCAGCAGTTCCGGACAGCTTCTTAGCACAGATACGCAGTATTTT
>NA|TRBV7-2|TRBJ1-2|NA|15
CASSLDQTVPWGYTF
TGTGCCAGCAGCTTAGATCAGACGGTTCCGTGGGGCTACACCTTC
>NA|TRBV5-1|TRBJ2-3|NA|15
CASSLDVQGIDTQYF
TGCGCCAGCAGCTTGGATGTTCAGGGTATAGATACGCAGTATTTT
>few|TRBV6-2/TRBV6-3|TRBJ2-3|TRBD2|20
CASSRTRSSGRDGPTDTQYF
TGTGCCAGCAGCCGCACCAGGTCCAGCGGGAGGGACGGACCTACAGATACGCAGTATTTT
>NA|TRBV7-2|TRBJ2-7|NA|17
CASSPHGEDRLSYEQYF
TGTGCCAGCAGCCCCCATGGTGAGGACAGACTCTCCTACGAGCAGTACTTC
>NA|TRBV27|TRBJ2-1|TRBD1|19
CASSLMFGQGASYYNEQFF
TGTGCCAGCAGTTTAATGTTCGGGCAGGGGGCCTCCTACTACAATGAGCAGTTCTTC
>NA|TRBV28|TRBJ2-7|NA|15
CASSSQQGLVYEQYF
TGTGCCAGCAGTTCGCAACAGGGATTAGTGTACGAGCAGTACTTC
>many|TRBV10-3|TRBJ2-5|NA|14
CAISESGREETQYF
TGTGCCATCAGTGAGTCTGGCAGGGAGGAGACCCAGTACTTC
>few|TRBV5-1|TRBJ2-3|TRBD2|21
CASKWASGSPHPSPGTDTQYF
TGCGCCAGCAAATGGGCTAGCGGGAGCCCGCACCCTTCTCCGGGCACAGATACGCAGTATTTT
>NA|TRBV9|TRBJ2-1|NA|13
CASSVGQDFGQFF
TGTGCCAGCAGCGTAGGCCAGGACTTCGGGCAGTTCTTC
>few|TRBV5-5|TRBJ1-1|TRBD1|15
CASSAIGQGPTEAFF
TGTGCCAGCAGCGCGATCGGACAGGGCCCCACTGAAGCTTTCTTT
>once|TRBV18|TRBJ1-4|NA|14
CASSPGVLGEKLFF
TGTGCCAGCTCACCGGGAGTTTTAGGTGAAAAACTGTTTTTT
>NA|TRBV28|TRBJ2-7|NA|15
CASSLPGTAKYEQYF
TGTGCCAGCAGTCTCCCAGGGACGGCAAAGTACGAGCAGTACTTC